Sequencing of this T cell receptor (beta chain) was carried out in a study of multiple sclerosis patients with progressive multifocal leukoencephalopathy. CDR1 and CDR2 from the germline V gene are KGHSH and LQKENI. The CDR3 is 13 residues long. With V trimmed by 2 bases and J by 6 bases, 3 bases remained unmatched. The time point is: before natalizumab initiation. Synthetic inline TR CDR3 controls covering all V-J pairings were spiked into each PCR. The repertoire was sequenced with immunoSEQ multiplex PCR; TCRdb's copy has only in-frame clones and lacks some. The sample has around 28,000 clones, roughly 91% seen once; the top ten hold approximately 1%.

The sequenced sample was PBMCs. The chain combines TRBV18 with TRBJ1-2; 7 bases map to TRBD1. The source is a human donor with multiple sclerosis. The CDR3 region has the DNA TGTGCCAGCTCACCAGGACAGGACCATGGCTACACCTTC. This translates into CASSPGQDHGYTF.